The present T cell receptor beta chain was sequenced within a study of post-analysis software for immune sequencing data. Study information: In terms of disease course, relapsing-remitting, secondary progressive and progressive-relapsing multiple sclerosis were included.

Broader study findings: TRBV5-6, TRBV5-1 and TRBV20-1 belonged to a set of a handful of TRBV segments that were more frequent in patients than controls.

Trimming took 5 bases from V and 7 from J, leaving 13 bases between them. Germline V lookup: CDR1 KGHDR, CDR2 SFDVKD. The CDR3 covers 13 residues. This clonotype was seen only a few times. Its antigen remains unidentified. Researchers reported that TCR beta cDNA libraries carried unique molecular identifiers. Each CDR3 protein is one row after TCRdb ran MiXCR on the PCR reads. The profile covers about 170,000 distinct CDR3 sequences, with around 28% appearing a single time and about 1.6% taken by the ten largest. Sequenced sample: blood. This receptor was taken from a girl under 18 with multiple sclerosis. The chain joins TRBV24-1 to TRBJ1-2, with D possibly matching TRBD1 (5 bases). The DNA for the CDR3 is TGTGCCACCAGTGCGGGGGTTAACCGTGGCTACACCTTC. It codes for CATSAGVNRGYTF.